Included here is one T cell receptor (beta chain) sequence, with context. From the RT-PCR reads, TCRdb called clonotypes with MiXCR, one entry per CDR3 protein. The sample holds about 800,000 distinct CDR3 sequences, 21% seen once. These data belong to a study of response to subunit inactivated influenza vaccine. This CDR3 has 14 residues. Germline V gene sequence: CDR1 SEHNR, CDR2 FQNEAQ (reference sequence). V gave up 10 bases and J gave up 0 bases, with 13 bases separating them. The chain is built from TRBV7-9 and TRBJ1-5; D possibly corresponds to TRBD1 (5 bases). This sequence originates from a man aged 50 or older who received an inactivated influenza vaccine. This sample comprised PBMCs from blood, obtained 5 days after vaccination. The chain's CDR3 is CAKTTVHSNQPQHF. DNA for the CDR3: TGTGCCAAAACGACAGTTCATAGCAATCAGCCCCAGCATTTT.